This T cell receptor (beta chain) originates from a study of monozygotic twins with inflammatory bowel disease. Following a re-call of the 5' RACE reads, TCRdb has one entry per CDR3 protein and lacks DNA. Here the sample table reports about 330,000 distinct CDR3 sequences. CDR1 and CDR2 (germline): LNHNV, YYDKDF (reference sequence). This CDR3 has 17 amino acids. Phlebotomy per donor yielded a single 2.5 ml blood sample. The sequence came from a human donor with ulcerative colitis or Crohn's disease, or a healthy co-twin of an affected twin (not recorded which). The V gene is TRBV15, the J gene TRBJ2-5. The material sequenced was blood. CDR3 sequence: CATSRDDVFRDQETQYF.